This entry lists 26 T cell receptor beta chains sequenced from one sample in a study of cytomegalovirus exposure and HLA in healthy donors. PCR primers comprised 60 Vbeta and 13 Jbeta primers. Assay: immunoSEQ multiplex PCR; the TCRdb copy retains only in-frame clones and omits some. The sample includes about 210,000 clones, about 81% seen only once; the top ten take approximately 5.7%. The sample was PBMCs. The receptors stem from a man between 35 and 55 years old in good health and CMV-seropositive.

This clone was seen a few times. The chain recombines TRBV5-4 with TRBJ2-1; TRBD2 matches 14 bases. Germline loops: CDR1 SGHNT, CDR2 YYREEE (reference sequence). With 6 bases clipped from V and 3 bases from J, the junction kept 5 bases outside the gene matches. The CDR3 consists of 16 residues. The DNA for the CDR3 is TGTGCCAGCACCCTGGGACTAGCGGGAGACTACAATGAGCAGTTCTTC. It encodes CASTLGLAGDYNEQFF.

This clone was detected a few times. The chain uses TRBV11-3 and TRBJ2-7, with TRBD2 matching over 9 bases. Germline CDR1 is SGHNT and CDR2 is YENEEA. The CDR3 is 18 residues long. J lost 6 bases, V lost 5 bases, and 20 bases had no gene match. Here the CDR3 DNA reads TGTGCCAGCAGCCCCCGGACTAGCGTCTCGATAGAAGGGATCGAGCAGTACGTC. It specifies CASSPRTSVSIEGIEQYV.

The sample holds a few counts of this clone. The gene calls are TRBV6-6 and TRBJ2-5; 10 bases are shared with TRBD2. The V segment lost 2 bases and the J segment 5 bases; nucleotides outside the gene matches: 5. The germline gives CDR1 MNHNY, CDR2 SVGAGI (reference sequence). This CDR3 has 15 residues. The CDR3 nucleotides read TGTGCCAGCAGTTACAGAGCGGGAGGGCCGGAGACCCAGTACTTC. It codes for CASSYRAGGPETQYF.

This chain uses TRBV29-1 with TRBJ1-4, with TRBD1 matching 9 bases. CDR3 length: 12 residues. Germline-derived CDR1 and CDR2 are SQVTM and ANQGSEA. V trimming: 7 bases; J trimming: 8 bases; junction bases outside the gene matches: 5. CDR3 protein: CSGTGAEEKLFF. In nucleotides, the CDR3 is TGCAGCGGGACAGGGGCCGAGGAAAAACTGTTTTTT.

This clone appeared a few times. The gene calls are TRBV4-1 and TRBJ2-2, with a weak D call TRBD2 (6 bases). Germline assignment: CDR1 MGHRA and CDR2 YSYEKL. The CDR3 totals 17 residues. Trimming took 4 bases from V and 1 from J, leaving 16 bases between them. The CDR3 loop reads CASSRYSGLQNTGELFF. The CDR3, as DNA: TGCGCCAGCAGCCGATACTCGGGACTTCAGAACACCGGGGAGCTGTTTTTT.

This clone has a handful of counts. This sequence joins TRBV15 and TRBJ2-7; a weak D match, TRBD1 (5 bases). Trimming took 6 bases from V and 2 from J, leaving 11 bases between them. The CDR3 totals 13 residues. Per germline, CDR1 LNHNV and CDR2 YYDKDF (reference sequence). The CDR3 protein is CATSPGLTYEQYF. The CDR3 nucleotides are TGTGCCACCAGTCCAGGGTTGACCTACGAGCAGTACTTC.

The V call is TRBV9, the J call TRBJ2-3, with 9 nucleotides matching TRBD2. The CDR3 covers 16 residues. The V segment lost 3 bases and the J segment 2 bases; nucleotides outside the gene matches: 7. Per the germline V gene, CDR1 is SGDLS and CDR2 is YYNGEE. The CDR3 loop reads CASSGSGTSSTDTQYF. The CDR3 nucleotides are TGTGCCAGCAGCGGCTCCGGGACTAGCTCCACAGATACGCAGTATTTT. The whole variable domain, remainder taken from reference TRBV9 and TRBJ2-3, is DSGVTQTPKHLITATGQRVTLRCSPRSGDLSVYWYQQSLDQGLQFLIQYYNGEERAKGNILERFSAQQFPDLHSELNLSSLELGDSALYFCASSGSGTSSTDTQYFGPGTRLTVL.

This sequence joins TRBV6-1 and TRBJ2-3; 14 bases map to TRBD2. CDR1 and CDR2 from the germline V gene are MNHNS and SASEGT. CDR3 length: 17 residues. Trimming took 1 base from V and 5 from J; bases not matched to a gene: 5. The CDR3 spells CASSEGLAGGRRDTQYF. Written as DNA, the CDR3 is TGTGCCAGCAGTGAAGGACTAGCGGGAGGGCGGAGAGATACGCAGTATTTT.

This CDR3 reads CASSGRGANTGELFF. The CDR3 coding sequence is TGTGCCAGCAGTGGCAGGGGGGCGAACACCGGGGAGCTGTTTTTT. The chain combines TRBV25-1 with TRBJ2-2; D may be TRBD1 (7 bases). Per germline, CDR1 MGHDK and CDR2 SYGVNS. The CDR3 runs to 15 residues. The V and J ends lost 4 bases and 0 bases respectively, with 9 bases between them.

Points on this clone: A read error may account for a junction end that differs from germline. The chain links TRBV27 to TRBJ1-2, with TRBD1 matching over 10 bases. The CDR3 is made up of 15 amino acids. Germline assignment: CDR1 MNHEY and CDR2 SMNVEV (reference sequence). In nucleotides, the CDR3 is TGTGCCAACAGTCCAAAGACAGGGGGCTTCTATGGCTACACCTTC. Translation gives CANSPKTGGFYGYTF.

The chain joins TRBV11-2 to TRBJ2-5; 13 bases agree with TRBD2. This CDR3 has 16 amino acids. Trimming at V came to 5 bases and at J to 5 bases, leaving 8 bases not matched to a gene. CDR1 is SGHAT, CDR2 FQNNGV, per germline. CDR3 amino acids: CASSTGLAGARETQYF. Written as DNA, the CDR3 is TGTGCCAGCAGCACAGGACTAGCGGGAGCGAGGGAGACCCAGTACTTC.

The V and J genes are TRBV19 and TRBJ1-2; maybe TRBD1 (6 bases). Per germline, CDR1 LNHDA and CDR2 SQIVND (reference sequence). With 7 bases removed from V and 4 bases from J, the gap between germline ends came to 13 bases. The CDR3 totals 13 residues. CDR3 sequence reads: CASTTGSPYGYTF. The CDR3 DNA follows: TGTGCCAGTACGACAGGCAGCCCCTATGGCTACACCTTC.

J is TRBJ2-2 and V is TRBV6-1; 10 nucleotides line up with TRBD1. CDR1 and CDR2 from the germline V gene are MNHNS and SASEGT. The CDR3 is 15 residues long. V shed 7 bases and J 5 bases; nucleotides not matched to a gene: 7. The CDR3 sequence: CASKNPGQGTGELFF. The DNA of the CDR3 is TGTGCCAGCAAGAATCCGGGACAGGGGACCGGGGAGCTGTTTTTT.

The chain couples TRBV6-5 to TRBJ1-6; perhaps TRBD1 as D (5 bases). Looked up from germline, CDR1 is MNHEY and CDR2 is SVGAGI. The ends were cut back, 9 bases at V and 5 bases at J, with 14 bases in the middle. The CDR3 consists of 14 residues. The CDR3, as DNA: TGTGCCAGTACCGCGGACAATAATAATTCACCCCTCCACTTT. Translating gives CASTADNNNSPLHF.

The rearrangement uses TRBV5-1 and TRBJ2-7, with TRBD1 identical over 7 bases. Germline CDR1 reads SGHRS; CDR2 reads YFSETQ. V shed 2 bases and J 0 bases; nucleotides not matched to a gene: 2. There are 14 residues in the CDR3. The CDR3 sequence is CASSLGGGSYEQYF. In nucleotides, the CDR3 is TGCGCCAGCAGCTTAGGGGGCGGCTCCTACGAGCAGTACTTC.

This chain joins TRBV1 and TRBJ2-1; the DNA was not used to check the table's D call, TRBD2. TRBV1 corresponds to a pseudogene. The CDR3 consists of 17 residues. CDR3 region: CTSSQDRWTSGEDEQFF. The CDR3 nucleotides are TGCACCAGCAGCCAAGATCGATGGACTAGCGGGGAGGATGAGCAGTTCTTC.

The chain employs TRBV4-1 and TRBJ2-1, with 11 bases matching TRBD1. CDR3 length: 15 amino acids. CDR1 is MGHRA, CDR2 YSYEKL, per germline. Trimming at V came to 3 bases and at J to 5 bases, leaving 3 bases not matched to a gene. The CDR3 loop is CASSHGQGANNEQFF. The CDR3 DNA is TGCGCCAGCAGCCACGGACAGGGGGCAAACAATGAGCAGTTCTTC.

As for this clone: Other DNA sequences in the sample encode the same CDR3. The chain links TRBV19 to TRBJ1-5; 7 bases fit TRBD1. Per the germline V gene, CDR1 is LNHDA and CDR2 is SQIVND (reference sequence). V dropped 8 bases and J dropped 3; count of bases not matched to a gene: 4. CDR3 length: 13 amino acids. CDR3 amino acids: CASRDRSNQPQHF. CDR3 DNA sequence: TGTGCCAGTCGGGACAGATCCAATCAGCCCCAGCATTTT.

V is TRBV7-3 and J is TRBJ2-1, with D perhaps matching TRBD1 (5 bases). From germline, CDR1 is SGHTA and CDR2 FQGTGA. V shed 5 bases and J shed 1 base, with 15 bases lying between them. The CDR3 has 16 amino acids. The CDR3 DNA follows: TGTGCCAGCAGCCCAGGGCCCAGTGGGTCCTACAATGAGCAGTTCTTC. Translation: CASSPGPSGSYNEQFF.

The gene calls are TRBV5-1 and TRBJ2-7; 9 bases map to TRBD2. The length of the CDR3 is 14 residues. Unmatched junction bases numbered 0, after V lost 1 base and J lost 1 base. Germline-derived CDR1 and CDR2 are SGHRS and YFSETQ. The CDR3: CASSLTSGSYEQYV. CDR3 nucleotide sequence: TGCGCCAGCAGCTTGACTAGCGGGTCCTACGAGCAGTACGTC.

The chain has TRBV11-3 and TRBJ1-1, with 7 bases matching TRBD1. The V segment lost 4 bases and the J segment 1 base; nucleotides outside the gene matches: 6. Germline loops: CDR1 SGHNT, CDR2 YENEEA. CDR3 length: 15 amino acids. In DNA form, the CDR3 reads TGTGCCAGCAGCTCACAGGGGACAGCGAACACTGAAGCTTTCTTT. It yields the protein CASSSQGTANTEAFF.

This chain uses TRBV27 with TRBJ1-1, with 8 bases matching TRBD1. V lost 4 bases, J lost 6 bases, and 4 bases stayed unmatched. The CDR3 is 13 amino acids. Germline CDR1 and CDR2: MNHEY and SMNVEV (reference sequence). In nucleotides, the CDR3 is TGTGCCAGCAGTTCAGGGGGCAAGGCTGAAGCTTTCTTT. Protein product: CASSSGGKAEAFF.

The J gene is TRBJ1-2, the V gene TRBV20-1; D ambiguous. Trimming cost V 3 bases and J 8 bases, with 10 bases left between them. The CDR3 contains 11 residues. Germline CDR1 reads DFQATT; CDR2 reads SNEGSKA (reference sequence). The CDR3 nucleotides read TGCAGTGCTAGGAGGCTGAAAGGCTACACCTTC. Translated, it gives CSARRLKGYTF.

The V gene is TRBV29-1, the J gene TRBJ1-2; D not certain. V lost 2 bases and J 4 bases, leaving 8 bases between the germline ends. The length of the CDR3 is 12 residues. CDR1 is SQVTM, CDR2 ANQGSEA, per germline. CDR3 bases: TGCAGCGTTGAACTGGGCCCCTATGGCTACACCTTC. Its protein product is CSVELGPYGYTF.

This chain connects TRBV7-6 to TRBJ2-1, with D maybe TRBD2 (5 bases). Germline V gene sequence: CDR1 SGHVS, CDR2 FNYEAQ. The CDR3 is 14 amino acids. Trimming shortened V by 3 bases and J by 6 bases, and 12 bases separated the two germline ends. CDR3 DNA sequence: TGTGCCAGCAGCTTCCCTTCGGGGAGCAATGAGCAGTTCTTC. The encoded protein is CASSFPSGSNEQFF.

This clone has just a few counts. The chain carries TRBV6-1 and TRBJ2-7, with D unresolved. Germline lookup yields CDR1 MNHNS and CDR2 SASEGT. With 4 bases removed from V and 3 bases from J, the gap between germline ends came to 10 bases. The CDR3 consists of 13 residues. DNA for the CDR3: TGTGCCAGCAGTGTACAGACAAGCTACGAGCAGTACTTC. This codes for CASSVQTSYEQYF.